The source of this TCR beta chain is a study of yellow fever vaccine responses in identical twins. Findings and caveats of the study: A vaccine T cell response that seemed partly convergent and partly personalized was reported in twins.

On this clonotype: Its target is not known.

The length of the CDR3 is 12 residues. V was clipped by 8 bases and J by 5 bases, with 10 bases between them. TCRdb itself ran the RT-PCR reads through MiXCR, one entry per CDR3 protein. The table includes approximately 32,000 distinct CDR3 sequences, roughly three fifths detected once. The sequencing here drew on T cells from blood (PBMCs), unsorted or a sorted subset (not recorded which), taken before or after yellow fever vaccination (not recorded which). This clonotype originated in a young woman who received the yellow fever vaccine. The chain is built from TRBV5-3 and TRBJ1-4; D is unresolved. TRBV5-3 carries the ORF label, with uncertain function. Here the CDR3 DNA reads TGTGCCAGTAAGCTTGGAAATGAAAAACTGTTTTTT. This translates into CASKLGNEKLFF.